This TCR beta chain was profiled in a study of blood T cell repertoires in COVID-19. Study-level information: The origin of the acute and convalescent COVID-19 samples was the United States, Italy and Spain.

Sequenced by immunoSEQ multiplex PCR; TCRdb stores in-frame clones only, minus some. The data hold approximately 94,000 clones, with almost 90% observed a single time. After removal of 8 bases from V and 4 bases from J, the junction contained 12 bases not matched to a gene. CDR1 is WSHSY and CDR2 is SAAADI in the germline V gene. The CDR3 length is 16 residues. Sequencing used peripheral blood. The rearrangement uses TRBV10-2 and TRBJ2-7, with 12 positions matching TRBD2. The TCR sequence derives from a woman in her seventies with acute or convalescent COVID-19. The CDR3 coding sequence is TGCGCCAGCCAGCATCCTCGACTAGCGGGAGCATACGAGCAGTACTTC. It codes for CASQHPRLAGAYEQYF.